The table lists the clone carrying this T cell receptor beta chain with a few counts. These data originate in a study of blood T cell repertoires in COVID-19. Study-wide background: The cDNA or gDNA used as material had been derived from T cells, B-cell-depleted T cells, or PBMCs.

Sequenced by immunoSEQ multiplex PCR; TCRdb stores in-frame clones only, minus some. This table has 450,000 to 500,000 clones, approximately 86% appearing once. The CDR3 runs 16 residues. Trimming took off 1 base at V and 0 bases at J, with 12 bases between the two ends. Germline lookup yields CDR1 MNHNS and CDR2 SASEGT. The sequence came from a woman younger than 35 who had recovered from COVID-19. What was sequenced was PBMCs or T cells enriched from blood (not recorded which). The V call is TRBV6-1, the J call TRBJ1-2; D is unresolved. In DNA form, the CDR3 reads TGTGCCAGCAGTGAAGATCCTCTACCAACTAACTATGGCTACACCTTC. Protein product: CASSEDPLPTNYGYTF.